Listed below are T cell receptor beta chains from one sample, sequenced in a study of blood T cell repertoires in COVID-19. TCRdb's copy holds only in-frame clones and misses some; the assay was immunoSEQ multiplex PCR. This table has about 190,000 clones, about 88% appearing once. The source material was PBMCs or T cells enriched from blood (not recorded which). Receptors were obtained from a woman aged 35 to 49 in a cohort exposed to, infected with or recovered from COVID-19 (not recorded which). Both conserved end residues are part of each CDR3. Each record gives: D gene, clone size, J gene, CDR3 length, V gene, CDR3 DNA, CDR3 protein. D genes are given only for firm matches. Some rows mark clone size as missing; the rest say once, few, many or name a class of expanded clone.

D: TRBD2
size: .
J: TRBJ2-2
length: 17
V: TRBV7-9
DNA: TGTGCCAGCAGCCCCAGGCTAGCGGGGTTGAACAGCGGGGAGCTGTTTTTT
CDR3: CASSPRLAGLNSGELFF

D: .
size: .
J: TRBJ1-3
length: 13
V: TRBV6-5
DNA: TGTGCCAGCACGCCCGCGGGAACTAACACCATATATTTT
CDR3: CASTPAGTNTIYF

D: .
size: .
J: TRBJ2-1
length: 17
V: TRBV6-1
DNA: TGTGCCAGCAGTGAACAGAGAGGTTCCCTTTCCTACAATGAGCAGTTCTTC
CDR3: CASSEQRGSLSYNEQFF

D: TRBD1
size: .
J: TRBJ1-2
length: 16
V: TRBV28
DNA: TGTGCCAGCAGTTTGGTCTTAGCGGGACAGGGGGCAGTTAAAACCTTC
CDR3: CASSLVLAGQGAVKTF

D: .
size: .
J: TRBJ1-1
length: 15
V: TRBV5-1
DNA: TGCGCCAGCAGCTTGGCCGACGGGGGGCTCACTGAAGCTTTCTTT
CDR3: CASSLADGGLTEAFF

D: .
size: .
J: TRBJ2-1
length: 14
V: TRBV14
DNA: TGTGCCAGCAGCCACGGGCGGGGGCCTAATGAGCAGTTCTTC
CDR3: CASSHGRGPNEQFF

D: TRBD1
size: .
J: TRBJ2-1
length: 15
V: TRBV7-2
DNA: TGTGCCAGCAGCTTAGGGCGAGACAGGGGTCATGAGCAGTTCTTC
CDR3: CASSLGRDRGHEQFF

D: .
size: once
J: TRBJ1-1
length: 14
V: TRBV14
DNA: TGTGCCAGCAGCCAGCTGGGGGGGCAGACTGAAGCTTTCTTT
CDR3: CASSQLGGQTEAFF

D: TRBD2
size: .
J: TRBJ2-3
length: 20
V: TRBV7-9
DNA: TGTGCCAGCAGCACCCGCCGAACTAGCGGGGGGGCCAGTGGCACAGATACGCAGTATTTT
CDR3: CASSTRRTSGGASGTDTQYF

D: .
size: .
J: TRBJ2-7
length: 13
V: TRBV6-5
DNA: TGTGCCAGCAGTTATCCCGACCGGGGGGAGCAGTACTTC
CDR3: CASSYPDRGEQYF

D: TRBD2
size: .
J: TRBJ2-3
length: 14
V: TRBV10-3
DNA: TGTGCCATCAGTGATCTAGCGGGGGCAGATACGCAGTATTTT
CDR3: CAISDLAGADTQYF

D: .
size: .
J: TRBJ1-2
length: 17
V: TRBV28
DNA: TGTGCCAGCAGTTTCTATGAAGTCCTAGCTACTAACTATGGCTACACCTTC
CDR3: CASSFYEVLATNYGYTF

D: .
size: .
J: TRBJ2-3
length: 16
V: TRBV18
DNA: TGTGCCAGCTCATCATTCCGAGGAGGCGGCACAGATACGCAGTATTTT
CDR3: CASSSFRGGGTDTQYF

D: .
size: few
J: TRBJ2-3
length: 15
V: TRBV7-2
DNA: TGTGCCAGCAGCCAAAGCGGCCATAGCACAGATACGCAGTATTTT
CDR3: CASSQSGHSTDTQYF

D: .
size: .
J: TRBJ1-1
length: 14
V: TRBV6-4
DNA: TGTGCCAGCAGTGTAATTCCAGGGAACACTGAAGCTTTCTTT
CDR3: CASSVIPGNTEAFF

D: .
size: .
J: TRBJ2-5
length: 14
V: TRBV4-1
DNA: TGCGCCAGCAGCCACCACCGGTCCTCGGAGACCCAGTACTTC
CDR3: CASSHHRSSETQYF

D: .
size: .
J: TRBJ1-3
length: 15
V: TRBV19
DNA: TGTGCCAGTAGTATAAGTTCGGAGGCCGGAAACACCATATATTTT
CDR3: CASSISSEAGNTIYF

D: .
size: .
J: TRBJ1-1
length: 14
V: TRBV10-3
DNA: TGTGCCATCAGTGAAATCAGGGGTGGGACTGAAGCTTTCTTT
CDR3: CAISEIRGGTEAFF

D: .
size: .
J: TRBJ1-2
length: 16
V: TRBV9
DNA: TGTGCCAGCAGCGTAAATCCAGGGTCGACTAACTATGGCTACACCTTC
CDR3: CASSVNPGSTNYGYTF

D: TRBD1
size: .
J: TRBJ2-7
length: 13
V: TRBV30
DNA: TGTGCCTGGAGTGTACAGGGGATTGGGGAGCAGTACTTC
CDR3: CAWSVQGIGEQYF

D: .
size: .
J: TRBJ2-7
length: 13
V: TRBV4-1
DNA: TGCGCCAGCAGCTTGGGAGCAGCCTACGAGCAGTACTTC
CDR3: CASSLGAAYEQYF

D: .
size: .
J: TRBJ1-2
length: 12
V: TRBV5-5
DNA: TGTGCCAGCATCTCAGGGAACTATGGCTACACCTTC
CDR3: CASISGNYGYTF

D: .
size: .
J: TRBJ2-1
length: 13
V: TRBV28
DNA: TGTGCCAGCAGTCAAGGAGGGGTCAATGAGCAGTTCTTC
CDR3: CASSQGGVNEQFF

D: TRBD1
size: .
J: TRBJ1-4
length: 15
V: TRBV6-5
DNA: TGTGCCAGCAGTCTCCAGGACAGGGCCATTGAAAAACTGTTTTTT
CDR3: CASSLQDRAIEKLFF

D: TRBD1
size: .
J: TRBJ1-1
length: 13
V: TRBV27
DNA: TGTGCCAGCAGTCTGGGACAGGGGTATGAAGCTTTCTTT
CDR3: CASSLGQGYEAFF

D: TRBD1
size: once
J: TRBJ2-5
length: 17
V: TRBV12-5
DNA: TGTGCTAGTGGTTTGGTTGAGACAGGGGGATCCCAAGAGACCCAGTACTTC
CDR3: CASGLVETGGSQETQYF

D: TRBD1
size: .
J: TRBJ1-1
length: 16
V: TRBV11-2
DNA: TGTGCCAGCAGCTTTCCGGACAGGGCCACGAACACTGAAGCTTTCTTT
CDR3: CASSFPDRATNTEAFF

D: TRBD1
size: .
J: TRBJ1-6
length: 14
V: TRBV6-5
DNA: TGTGCCAGCAGTCGACAGGGGAATGGTTCACCCCTCCACTTT
CDR3: CASSRQGNGSPLHF

D: TRBD2
size: .
J: TRBJ2-3
length: 16
V: TRBV7-9
DNA: TGTGCCAGCAGCACCGGGACTAGCGGTTTCACAGATACGCAGTATTTT
CDR3: CASSTGTSGFTDTQYF

D: .
size: .
J: TRBJ2-3
length: 12
V: TRBV27
DNA: TGTGCCAGCAGTTACGGGAAAGATACGCAGTATTTT
CDR3: CASSYGKDTQYF

D: .
size: few
J: TRBJ2-7
length: 15
V: TRBV4-2
DNA: TGTGCCAGCAGCCAAGATGAAGGGGGATCCTACGAGCAGTACTTC
CDR3: CASSQDEGGSYEQYF

D: TRBD1
size: .
J: TRBJ2-7
length: 15
V: TRBV10-2
DNA: TGCGCCAGCGGGTGGGGACAGGGCGACCCATACGAGCAGTACTTC
CDR3: CASGWGQGDPYEQYF

D: .
size: .
J: TRBJ1-5
length: 13
V: TRBV2
DNA: TGTGCCAGCAGTGACAGTCCAAATCAGCCCCAGCATTTT
CDR3: CASSDSPNQPQHF

D: TRBD2
size: .
J: TRBJ2-2
length: 16
V: TRBV27
DNA: TGTGCCAGTTGCCCGGGACTAGCGGCGAACACCGGGGAGCTGTTTTTT
CDR3: CASCPGLAANTGELFF

D: TRBD1
size: few
J: TRBJ2-7
length: 15
V: TRBV18
DNA: TGTGCCAGCTCTAGAGGACAGGGGAACCCCTACGAGCAGTACTTC
CDR3: CASSRGQGNPYEQYF

D: .
size: .
J: TRBJ1-1
length: 15
V: TRBV27
DNA: TGTGCCAGCAGTTTATCCAGGGGCATGAACACTGAAGCTTTCTTT
CDR3: CASSLSRGMNTEAFF

D: .
size: .
J: TRBJ2-1
length: 15
V: TRBV7-2
DNA: TGTGCCAGCAGCTTGGGCGGGGGCGGTTGGGATGAGCAGTTCTTC
CDR3: CASSLGGGGWDEQFF

D: TRBD2
size: .
J: TRBJ2-1
length: 13
V: TRBV6-5
DNA: TGTGCCGCGCGACTAGCGGGAGACAATGAGCAGTTCTTC
CDR3: CAARLAGDNEQFF

D: .
size: .
J: TRBJ2-3
length: 16
V: TRBV28
DNA: TGTGCCAGCAGCCGAGGACTAACAAGAAAATGGCATACGCAGTATTTT
CDR3: CASSRGLTRKWHTQYF

D: .
size: .
J: TRBJ2-7
length: 13
V: TRBV29-1
DNA: TGCAGCGTCGCTCAGGGGCTCTCCTACGAGCAGTACTTC
CDR3: CSVAQGLSYEQYF

D: TRBD1
size: once
J: TRBJ2-3
length: 15
V: TRBV5-4
DNA: TGTGCCAGCAGCTTACAGGGGTACTACACAGATACGCAGTATTTT
CDR3: CASSLQGYYTDTQYF

D: .
size: .
J: TRBJ1-3
length: 14
V: TRBV6-5
DNA: TGTGCCAGCCTGCCGGGAGGGGAGGGAAACACCATATATTTT
CDR3: CASLPGGEGNTIYF

D: TRBD1
size: .
J: TRBJ1-5
length: 16
V: TRBV28
DNA: TGTGCCAGCAGCCCAGGGGGTCGGGATAGCAATCAGCCCCAGCATTTT
CDR3: CASSPGGRDSNQPQHF

D: TRBD2
size: .
J: TRBJ2-1
length: 17
V: TRBV4-1
DNA: TGCGCCAGCAGCCCTACCTTTGGTAGCGGGGGCTACAATGAGCAGTTCTTC
CDR3: CASSPTFGSGGYNEQFF

D: .
size: .
J: TRBJ2-3
length: 14
V: TRBV29-1
DNA: TGCAGCGTTGCCCAGCTAGCCCTCACAGATACGCAGTATTTT
CDR3: CSVAQLALTDTQYF

D: .
size: .
J: TRBJ1-4
length: 13
V: TRBV19
DNA: TGTGCCAGTAGTATAGGGGCAAGAGAAAAACTGTTTTTT
CDR3: CASSIGAREKLFF

D: .
size: .
J: TRBJ1-2
length: 16
V: TRBV7-2
DNA: TGTGCCAGCAGCGAACAGGTGACCGAATATAACTATGGCTACACCTTC
CDR3: CASSEQVTEYNYGYTF